The 17 T cell receptor beta chains reported below all come from one sample, sequenced in a study of blood T cell repertoires in COVID-19. TCRdb's table, derived via immunoSEQ multiplex PCR, lists solely in-frame clones and lacks some. The sample carries fewer than 400,000 clones, about 87% recorded once. The source material was PBMCs or T cells enriched from blood (not recorded which). The receptors were sampled from a woman in her forties or fifties who had recovered from COVID-19.

This rearrangement joins TRBV4-3 to TRBJ2-3; tentatively, D is TRBD2 (5 bases). Trimming pared 1 base from V and 6 bases from J, leaving 20 bases between. The CDR3 consists of 17 residues. CDR1 and CDR2 (germline): LGHNA, YSLEER. CDR3 bases: TGCGCCAGCAGCCAAGGCCCCGGGATCAACTATGGGGATACGCAGTATTTT. Translation: CASSQGPGINYGDTQYF.

The chain uses TRBV5-4 and TRBJ1-6; weak D call: TRBD1 (5 bases). Germline V gene data show CDR1 as SGHNT and CDR2 as YYREEE (reference sequence). This CDR3 has 14 amino acids. With 0 bases removed from V and 9 bases from J, the gap between germline ends came to 10 bases. For the CDR3, the DNA is TGTGCCAGCAGCTTGGCCAGGGCCGCTTCACCCCTCCACTTT. As protein: CASSLARAASPLHF.

This clone was recorded a few times. The chain employs TRBV12-3 or TRBV12-4 and TRBJ2-1; D call uncertain. Deletions cut 3 bases from V and 7 bases from J, with 10 bases between. This CDR3 region has 13 residues. The CDR3 here is CASSLNSRNEQFF. The CDR3 DNA follows: TGTGCCAGCAGTTTGAACAGTAGGAATGAGCAGTTCTTC.

This chain connects TRBV6-1 to TRBJ1-6; weak D call: TRBD1 (5 bases). From germline, CDR1 is MNHNS and CDR2 SASEGT. This CDR3 spans 13 amino acids. V was trimmed by 2 bases and J by 14 bases, leaving 13 bases between them. For the CDR3, the DNA is TGTGCCAGCAGTGAAACAGACAGTGCCACCCTCCACTTT. Translating gives CASSETDSATLHF.

The J gene is TRBJ2-7, the V gene TRBV7-2; the D is unclear. The germline V and J ends were trimmed by 5 bases and 6 bases, with 11 bases remaining between them. Germline loops: CDR1 SGHTA, CDR2 FQGNSA. CDR3 length equals 12 residues. The CDR3 bases are TGTGCCAGCAGCCCCGTCTATAGCGAGCAGTACTTC. Translated: CASSPVYSEQYF.

The gene calls are TRBV2 and TRBJ1-6; 9 nucleotides agree with TRBD1. Germline V gives CDR1 SNHLY, CDR2 FYNNEI. The CDR3 extends over 15 amino acids. V was pared by 6 bases and J by 6 bases, with 6 bases of the junction left unmatched. In nucleotides, the CDR3 is TGTGCCAGCAGCCTAGGGACAGGGCGTAATTCACCCCTCCACTTT. The encoded protein is CASSLGTGRNSPLHF.

The chain uses TRBV7-2 and TRBJ1-6; 10 nucleotides line up with TRBD1. The CDR3 runs to 16 residues. J gave up 10 bases and V 2 bases, and 8 bases lay outside the gene matches. Germline-derived CDR1 and CDR2 are SGHTA and FQGNSA. CDR3 nucleotide sequence: TGTGCCAGCAGCTTAATGACAGGGGGCTCAGGGTCACCCCTCCACTTT. Its protein product is CASSLMTGGSGSPLHF.

For the CDR3, the DNA is TGTGCCAGCAGCATGACAGGAAACTATGGCTACACCTTC. Its protein product is CASSMTGNYGYTF. This chain connects TRBV27 to TRBJ1-2; possible D gene TRBD1, 6 bases. This CDR3 has 13 residues. Trimming pared 6 bases from V and 2 bases from J, leaving 10 bases between. Germline-derived CDR1 and CDR2 are MNHEY and SMNVEV (reference sequence).

This chain links TRBV12-3 or TRBV12-4 with TRBJ1-2; D is undetermined. V shed 2 bases and J shed 2 bases, with 3 bases lying between them. This CDR3 has 12 residues. CDR3 bases: TGTGCCAGCAGTTTACAGAACTATGGCTACACCTTC. This translates into CASSLQNYGYTF.

This chain uses TRBV2 with TRBJ1-6; the D is unclear. Germline loops: CDR1 SNHLY, CDR2 FYNNEI. The CDR3 covers 14 residues. Trimming removed 4 bases at V and 4 bases at J, with 8 bases between. The CDR3 nucleotides read TGTGCCAGCAGTGCGGCAGGTTATAATTCACCCCTCCACTTT. It encodes CASSAAGYNSPLHF.

The chain is built from TRBV14 and TRBJ1-1; no clear D gene. The germline V gene has CDR1 SGHDN and CDR2 FVKESK. CDR3 length: 13 amino acids. The germline V and J ends were trimmed by 3 bases and 7 bases, with 12 bases remaining between them. CDR3 amino acids: CASSQQLEGEAFF. CDR3 sequence (DNA): TGTGCCAGCAGCCAGCAGTTGGAGGGTGAAGCTTTCTTT. The full variable domain, completed using reference TRBV14 and TRBJ1-1, is EAGVTQFPSHSVIEKGQTVTLRCDPISGHDNLYWYRRVMGKEIKFLLHFVKESKQDESGMPNNRFLAERTGGTYSTLKVQPAELEDSGVYFCASSQQLEGEAFFGQGTRLTVV.

The V and J genes are TRBV7-3 and TRBJ1-1; tentative D call: TRBD1 (6 bases). Trimming removed 1 base from V and 3 bases from J, with 6 bases in between. Germline V gene lookup returns CDR1 SGHTA and CDR2 FQGTGA. This CDR3 has 13 amino acids. CDR3 loop: CASSLNRDTEAFF. The CDR3 DNA is TGTGCCAGCAGCTTAAACAGGGACACTGAAGCTTTCTTT.

This sequence joins TRBV6-5 and TRBJ2-7; D perhaps matches TRBD2 (5 bases). The V gene's germline CDR1 is MNHEY and CDR2 SVGAGI. Trimming stripped 7 bases from V and 0 bases from J, with 10 bases between. This CDR3 contains 13 residues. The chain's CDR3 is CASTGSGSYEQYF. The CDR3 coding sequence is TGTGCCAGCACGGGGTCAGGCTCCTACGAGCAGTACTTC.

The chain links TRBV5-4 to TRBJ1-1; TRBD1 agrees at 7 bases. Germline V gene data show CDR1 as SGHNT and CDR2 as YYREEE (reference sequence). The length of the CDR3 is 16 residues. The V segment lost 4 bases and the J segment 3 bases; nucleotides outside the gene matches: 12. CDR3 nucleotide sequence: TGTGCCAGCAGCGGGAGGAGACAGGGATTGGACACTGAAGCTTTCTTT. Protein product: CASSGRRQGLDTEAFF. The full variable domain, its missing parts supplied by reference TRBV5-4 and TRBJ1-1, is ETGVTQSPTHLIKTRGQQVTLRCSSQSGHNTVSWYQQALGQGPQFIFQYYREEENGRGNFPPRFSGLQFPNYSSELNVNALELDDSALYLCASSGRRQGLDTEAFFGQGTRLTVV.

This chain connects TRBV28 to TRBJ1-2, with a weak D call TRBD1 (6 bases). Germline-derived CDR1 and CDR2 are MDHEN and SYDVKM. V lost 2 bases and J 4 bases, leaving 11 bases between the germline ends. The CDR3 runs to 14 residues. The CDR3: CASSLGQRSYGYTF. The CDR3 bases are TGTGCCAGCAGTTTAGGACAGCGCTCCTATGGCTACACCTTC.

This clone appeared a single time. The genes are TRBV11-2 and TRBJ1-6; D is unclear. CDR3 length equals 15 residues. The germline CDR1 and CDR2 sequences are SGHAT and FQNNGV. V lost 7 bases to trimming and J lost 7 bases, with 17 bases between them. CDR3 coding DNA: TGTGCCAGCAACCCCTCGGCAGGCACCAATTCACCCCTCCACTTT. Translated: CASNPSAGTNSPLHF.

The chain couples TRBV30 to TRBJ1-6; D is perhaps TRBD1 (5 bases). Germline values: CDR1 GTSNPN, CDR2 SVGIG (reference sequence). There are 13 residues in the CDR3. With 0 bases removed from V and 13 bases from J, the gap between germline ends came to 13 bases. DNA of the CDR3: TGTGCCTGGAGTGTACAGGATAGGAGTCCCCTCCACTTT. This sequence encodes CAWSVQDRSPLHF.